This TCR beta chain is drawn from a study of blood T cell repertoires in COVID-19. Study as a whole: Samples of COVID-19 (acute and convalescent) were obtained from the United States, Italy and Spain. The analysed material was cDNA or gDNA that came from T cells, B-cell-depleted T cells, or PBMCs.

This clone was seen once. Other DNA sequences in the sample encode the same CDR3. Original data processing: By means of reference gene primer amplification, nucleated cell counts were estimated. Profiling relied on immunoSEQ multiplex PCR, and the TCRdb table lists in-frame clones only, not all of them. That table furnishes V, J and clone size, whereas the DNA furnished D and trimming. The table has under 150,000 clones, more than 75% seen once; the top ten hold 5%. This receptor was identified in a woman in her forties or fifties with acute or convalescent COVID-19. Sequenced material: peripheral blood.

As DNA, the CDR3 is TGCGCCAGCAGCTTGGGACAGGACACAGATACGCAGTATTTT. Its translation: CASSLGQDTDTQYF. The rearrangement uses TRBV5-1 and TRBJ2-3; possible D gene TRBD1, 6 bases. The CDR3 is 14 amino acids. The V gene's germline CDR1 is SGHRS and CDR2 YFSETQ. V was cut by 0 bases and J by 2 bases, with 7 bases left in between.